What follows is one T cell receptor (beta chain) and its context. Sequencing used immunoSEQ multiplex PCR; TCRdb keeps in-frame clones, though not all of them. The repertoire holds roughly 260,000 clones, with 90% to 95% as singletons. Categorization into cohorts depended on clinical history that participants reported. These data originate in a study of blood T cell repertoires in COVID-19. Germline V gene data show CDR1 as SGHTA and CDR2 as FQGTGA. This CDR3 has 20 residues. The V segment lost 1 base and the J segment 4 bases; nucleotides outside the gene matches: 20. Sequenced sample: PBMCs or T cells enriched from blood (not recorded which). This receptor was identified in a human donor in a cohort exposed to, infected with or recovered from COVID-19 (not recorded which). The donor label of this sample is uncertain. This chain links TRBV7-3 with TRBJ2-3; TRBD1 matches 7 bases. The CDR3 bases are TGTGCCAGCAGCTTAATGCCCCTCCAGACAGGGACGGGGATAGCAGATACGCAGTATTTT. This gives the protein CASSLMPLQTGTGIADTQYF.